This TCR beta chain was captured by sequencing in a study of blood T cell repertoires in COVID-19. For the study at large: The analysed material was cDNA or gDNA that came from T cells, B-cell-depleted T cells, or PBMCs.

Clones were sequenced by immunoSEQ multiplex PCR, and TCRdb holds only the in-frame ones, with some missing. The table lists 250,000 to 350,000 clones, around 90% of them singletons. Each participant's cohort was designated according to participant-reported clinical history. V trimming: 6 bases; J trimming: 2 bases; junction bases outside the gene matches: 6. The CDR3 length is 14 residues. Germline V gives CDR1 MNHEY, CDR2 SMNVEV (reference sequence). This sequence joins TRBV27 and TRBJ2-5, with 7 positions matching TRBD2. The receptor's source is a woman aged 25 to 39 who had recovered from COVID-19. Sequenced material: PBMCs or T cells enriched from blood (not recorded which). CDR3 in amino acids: CASRGLAVQETQYF. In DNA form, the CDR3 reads TGTGCCAGCAGAGGCCTAGCGGTACAAGAGACCCAGTACTTC.